This TCR beta chain was recovered during a study of blood T cell repertoires in COVID-19. Study at large: Samples representing acute and convalescent COVID-19 were sourced from the United States, Italy and Spain.

V dropped 0 bases and J dropped 6 bases, with 9 bases sitting between them. CDR3 length: 13 residues. Per the germline V gene, CDR1 is MNHEY and CDR2 is SMNVEV (reference sequence). Categorization into cohorts depended on clinical history that participants reported. Authors' analysis steps: Estimated nucleated cell counts came from reference gene primer amplification. The assay was immunoSEQ multiplex PCR, and TCRdb's table has in-frame clones only and misses some. The V and J calls and the clone size are those of that table, but D and trimming were determined from the DNA. Of around 380,000 clones detected, around 87% appear once; the ten largest clones hold 1.3%.

This TCR was recovered from a man younger than 45 who had recovered from COVID-19. The sample comprised PBMCs or T cells enriched from blood (not recorded which). The chain employs TRBV27 and TRBJ2-7; possibly TRBD1 for D (5 bases). The CDR3 here is CASSLSVRGEQYF. In DNA form, the CDR3 reads TGTGCCAGCAGTTTATCGGTAAGGGGCGAGCAGTACTTC.